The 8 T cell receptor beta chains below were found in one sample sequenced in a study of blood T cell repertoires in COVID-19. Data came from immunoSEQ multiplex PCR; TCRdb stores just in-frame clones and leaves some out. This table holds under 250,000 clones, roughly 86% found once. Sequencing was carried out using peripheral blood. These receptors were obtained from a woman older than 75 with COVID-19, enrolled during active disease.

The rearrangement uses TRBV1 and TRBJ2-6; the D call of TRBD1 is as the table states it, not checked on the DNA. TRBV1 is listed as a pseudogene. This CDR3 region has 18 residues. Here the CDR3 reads CTSSQGTETPSGANVLTF. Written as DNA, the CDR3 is TGCACCAGCAGCCAAGGTACAGAAACCCCCTCTGGGGCCAACGTCCTGACTTTC.

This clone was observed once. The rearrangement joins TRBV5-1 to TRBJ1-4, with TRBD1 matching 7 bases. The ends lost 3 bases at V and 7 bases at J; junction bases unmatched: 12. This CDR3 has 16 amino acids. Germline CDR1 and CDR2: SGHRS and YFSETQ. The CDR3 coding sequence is TGCGCCAGCAGCTACCGTTCAGGGGGAGGTGGTGAAAAACTGTTTTTT. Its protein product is CASSYRSGGGGEKLFF.

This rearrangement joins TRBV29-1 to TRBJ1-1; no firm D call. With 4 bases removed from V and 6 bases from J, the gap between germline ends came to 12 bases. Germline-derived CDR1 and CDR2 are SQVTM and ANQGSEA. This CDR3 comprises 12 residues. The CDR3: CSVASRPAEAFF. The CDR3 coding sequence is TGCAGCGTTGCTTCGAGGCCCGCTGAAGCTTTCTTT. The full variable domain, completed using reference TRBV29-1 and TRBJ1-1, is SAVISQKPSRDICQRGTSLTIQCQVDSQVTMMFWYRQQPGQSLTLIATANQGSEATYESGFVIDKFPISRPNLTFSTLTVSNMSPEDSSIYLCSVASRPAEAFFGQGTRLTVV.

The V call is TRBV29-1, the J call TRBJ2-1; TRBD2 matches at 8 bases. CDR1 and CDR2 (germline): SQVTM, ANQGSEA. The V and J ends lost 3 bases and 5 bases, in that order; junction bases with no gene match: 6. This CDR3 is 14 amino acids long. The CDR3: CSVEAGGGHNEQFF. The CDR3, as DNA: TGCAGCGTTGAGGCCGGGGGGGGCCACAATGAGCAGTTCTTC.

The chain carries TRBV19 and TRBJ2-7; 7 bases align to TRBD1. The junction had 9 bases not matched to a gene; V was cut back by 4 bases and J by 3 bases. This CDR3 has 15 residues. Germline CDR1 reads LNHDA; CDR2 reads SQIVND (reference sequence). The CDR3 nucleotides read TGTGCCAGTAGTAGCAAACCGGGACAGATCTACGAGCAGTACTTC. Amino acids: CASSSKPGQIYEQYF.

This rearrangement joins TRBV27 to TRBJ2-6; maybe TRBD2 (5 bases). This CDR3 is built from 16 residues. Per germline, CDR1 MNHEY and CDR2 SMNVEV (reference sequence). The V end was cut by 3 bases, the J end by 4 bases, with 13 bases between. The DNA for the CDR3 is TGTGCCAGCAGTTTGTCGAGGGCGCCCGGGGCCAACGTCCTGACTTTC. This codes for CASSLSRAPGANVLTF.

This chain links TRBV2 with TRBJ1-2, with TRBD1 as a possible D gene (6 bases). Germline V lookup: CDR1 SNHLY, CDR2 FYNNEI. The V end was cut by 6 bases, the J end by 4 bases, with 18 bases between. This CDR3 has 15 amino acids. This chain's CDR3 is CASRPGQDLSYGYTF. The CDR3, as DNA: TGTGCCAGCAGACCGGGACAAGATTTAAGCTATGGCTACACCTTC.

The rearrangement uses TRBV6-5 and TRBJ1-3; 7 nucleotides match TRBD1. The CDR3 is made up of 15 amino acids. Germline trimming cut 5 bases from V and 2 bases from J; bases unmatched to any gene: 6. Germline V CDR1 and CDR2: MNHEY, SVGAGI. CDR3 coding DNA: TGTGCCAGCAGTCCTGACAGGGTCACTGGAAACACCATATATTTT. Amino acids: CASSPDRVTGNTIYF.